Listed below are T cell receptor beta chains from one sample, sequenced in a study of shared clonotypes between healthy human individuals. Sequencing used immunoSEQ multiplex PCR; TCRdb keeps in-frame clones, though not all of them. The data contain about 360,000 clones, over 70% of them singletons. The sequenced sample was memory CD4+ T cells sorted from blood. The receptor source for this set is a man in his thirties or forties in good health. Each CDR3 is given with its conserved first and last residue. Fields, in order: V gene, clone size, D gene, J gene, CDR3 DNA, CDR3 protein. A D gene is named only where the DNA matches it firmly. Size is omitted from some rows. Given values are once, few, many or a class for expanded clones.

>TRBV27|.|TRBD1|TRBJ1-2
TGTGCCAGCATCTCATCAGGGGGGGGAGGCTACACCTTC
CASISSGGGGYTF
>TRBV11-2|.|.|TRBJ1-4
TGTGCCAGCAGCCCCGACAGCATTCTGGGTGAAAAACTGTTTTTT
CASSPDSILGEKLFF
>TRBV28|.|TRBD2|TRBJ2-7
TGTGCCAGCAGTACCAAAAAAGCGGGAGGTGGTCTATACGAGCAGTACTTC
CASSTKKAGGGLYEQYF
>TRBV2|.|.|TRBJ1-3
TGTGCCAGCAGTGAGGGGCGGAGAAACACCATATATTTT
CASSEGRRNTIYF
>TRBV6-5|.|.|TRBJ1-4
TGTGCCAGCAGTTACGGGCAGGGAGATGAAAAACTGTTTTTT
CASSYGQGDEKLFF
>TRBV2|.|TRBD2|TRBJ2-3
TGTGCCAGCAGGTTTCAGCGGGAGAGTTATACGCAGTATTTT
CASRFQRESYTQYF
>TRBV5-5|.|TRBD1|TRBJ1-2
TGTGCCAGCAGCTTGGCCAATTATGCTACAGGGGCAATCTATGGCTACACCTTC
CASSLANYATGAIYGYTF
>TRBV7-7|many|.|TRBJ2-5
TGTGCCAGCAGCGTTACTTCAGGGTTTGGGGAGACCCAGTACTTC
CASSVTSGFGETQYF
>TRBV18|few|TRBD2|TRBJ2-7
TGTGCCAGCTCACCATTACCAGGACTAGCGGGAGAAGAGCAGTACTTC
CASSPLPGLAGEEQYF
>TRBV25-1|.|.|TRBJ1-4
TGTGCCAGCAGTGAAGGCCTTGGGGCTGGATCAGGAAAACTGTTTTTT
CASSEGLGAGSGKLFF
>TRBV11-2|.|.|TRBJ1-3
TGTGCCAGCAGCTTAGATCATTACTCTGGAAACACCATATATTTT
CASSLDHYSGNTIYF
>TRBV28|.|TRBD1|TRBJ2-6
TGTGCCAGCAGTTCGGGACAGGGCTCTGGGGCCAACGTCCTGACTTTC
CASSSGQGSGANVLTF
>TRBV2|.|TRBD1|TRBJ2-7
TGTGCCAGCAGCGGGGACAGGGGTAGCGAGCAGTACTTC
CASSGDRGSEQYF
>TRBV5-1|.|.|TRBJ2-7
TGCGCCAGCAGCGAGGGAGCGGTAGGGTCCTACGAGCAGTACTTC
CASSEGAVGSYEQYF
>TRBV5-6|.|TRBD2|TRBJ2-5
TGTGCCAGCAGCTTAGGACTAGCGAGCCATTGGGAGACCCAGTACTTC
CASSLGLASHWETQYF
>TRBV6-6|.|.|TRBJ2-5
TGTGCCACCACAGGTCAAGAGACCCAGTACTTC
CATTGQETQYF